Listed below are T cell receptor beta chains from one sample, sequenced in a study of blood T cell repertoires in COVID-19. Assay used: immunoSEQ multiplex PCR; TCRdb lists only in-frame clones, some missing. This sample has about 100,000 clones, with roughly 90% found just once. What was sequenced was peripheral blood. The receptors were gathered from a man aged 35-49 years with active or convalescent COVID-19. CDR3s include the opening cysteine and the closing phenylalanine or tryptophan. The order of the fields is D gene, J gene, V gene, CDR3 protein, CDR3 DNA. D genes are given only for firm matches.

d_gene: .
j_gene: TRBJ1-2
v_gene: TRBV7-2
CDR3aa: CASRRTQGPGGYTF
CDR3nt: TGTGCCAGCAGGCGTACTCAGGGTCCGGGTGGCTACACCTTC

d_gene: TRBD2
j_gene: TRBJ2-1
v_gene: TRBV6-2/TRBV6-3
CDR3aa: CASTPGLAGGLMNEQFF
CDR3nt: TGTGCCAGCACCCCGGGACTAGCGGGAGGGCTTATGAATGAGCAGTTCTTC

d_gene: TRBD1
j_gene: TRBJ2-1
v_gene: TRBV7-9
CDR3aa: CASSKTGEYNEQFF
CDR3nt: TGTGCCAGCAGCAAGACAGGGGAATACAATGAGCAGTTCTTC

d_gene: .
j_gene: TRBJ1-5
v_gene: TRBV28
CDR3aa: CASSFMGYSNQPQHF
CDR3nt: TGTGCCAGCAGTTTTATGGGCTATAGCAATCAGCCCCAGCATTTT

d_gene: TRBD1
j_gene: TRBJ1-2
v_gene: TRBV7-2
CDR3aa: CASSPGQGLGYTF
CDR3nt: TGTGCCAGCAGCCCCGGACAGGGTCTTGGCTACACCTTC

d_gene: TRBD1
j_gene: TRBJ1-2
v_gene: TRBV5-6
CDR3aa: CASTYRRTGNYGYTF
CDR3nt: TGTGCCAGCACCTACCGGCGGACAGGGAACTATGGCTACACCTTC

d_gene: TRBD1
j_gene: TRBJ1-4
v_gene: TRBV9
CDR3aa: CASSEAPTGGYEKLFF
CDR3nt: TGTGCCAGCAGCGAAGCGCCGACAGGGGGGTATGAAAAACTGTTTTTT

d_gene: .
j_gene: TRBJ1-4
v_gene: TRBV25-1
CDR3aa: CASGGKATNEKLFF
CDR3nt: TGTGCCAGCGGCGGGAAGGCTACTAATGAAAAACTGTTTTTT

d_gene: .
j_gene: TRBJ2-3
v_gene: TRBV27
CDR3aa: CASSQNRPSTDTQYF
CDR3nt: TGTGCCAGCAGCCAGAATCGCCCCAGCACAGATACGCAGTATTTT

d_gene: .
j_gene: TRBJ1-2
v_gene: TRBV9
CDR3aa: CASSTPTDNYGYTF
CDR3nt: TGTGCCAGCAGCACCCCGACAGATAACTATGGCTACACCTTC

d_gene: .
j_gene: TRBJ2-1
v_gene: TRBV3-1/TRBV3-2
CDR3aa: CASRDYSNEQFF
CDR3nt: TGTGCCAGCAGGGACTATTCCAATGAGCAGTTCTTC

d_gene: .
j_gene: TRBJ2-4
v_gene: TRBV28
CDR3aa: CASSFSGLAKNIQYF
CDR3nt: TGTGCCAGCAGTTTCTCAGGGTTAGCCAAAAACATTCAGTACTTC

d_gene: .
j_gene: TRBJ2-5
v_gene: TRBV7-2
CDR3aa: CASSHKETQYF
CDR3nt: TGTGCCAGCAGCCACAAAGAGACCCAGTACTTC

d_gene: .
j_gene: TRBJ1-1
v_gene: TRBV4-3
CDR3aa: CASSQDKSGATEAFF
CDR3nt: TGCGCCAGCAGCCAAGACAAGTCAGGGGCAACTGAAGCTTTCTTT

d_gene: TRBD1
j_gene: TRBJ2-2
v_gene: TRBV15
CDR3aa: CATSRDFGTGGTGELFF
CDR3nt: TGTGCCACCAGCAGAGATTTCGGGACAGGGGGCACCGGGGAGCTGTTTTTT

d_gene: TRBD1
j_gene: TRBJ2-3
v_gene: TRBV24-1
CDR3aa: CATGGQGFTDTQYF
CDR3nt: TGTGCCACCGGCGGACAGGGGTTCACAGATACGCAGTATTTT

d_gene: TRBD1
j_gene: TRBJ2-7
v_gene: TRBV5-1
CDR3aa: CASKFNPGQLSTYEQYF
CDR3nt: TGCGCCAGCAAATTCAATCCGGGACAGCTTTCTACCTACGAGCAGTACTTC

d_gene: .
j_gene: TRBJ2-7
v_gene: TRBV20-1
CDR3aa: CSASFPGYEQYF
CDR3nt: TGCAGTGCTAGTTTCCCAGGCTACGAGCAGTACTTC

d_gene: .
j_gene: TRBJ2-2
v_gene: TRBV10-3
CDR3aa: CAIKPRGLQGNTGELFF
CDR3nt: TGTGCCATCAAACCGCGGGGGCTACAGGGGAACACCGGGGAGCTGTTTTTT

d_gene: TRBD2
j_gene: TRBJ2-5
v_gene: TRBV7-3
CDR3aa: CASSPAGVGETQYF
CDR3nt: TGTGCCAGCAGCCCAGCGGGAGTGGGAGAGACCCAGTACTTC